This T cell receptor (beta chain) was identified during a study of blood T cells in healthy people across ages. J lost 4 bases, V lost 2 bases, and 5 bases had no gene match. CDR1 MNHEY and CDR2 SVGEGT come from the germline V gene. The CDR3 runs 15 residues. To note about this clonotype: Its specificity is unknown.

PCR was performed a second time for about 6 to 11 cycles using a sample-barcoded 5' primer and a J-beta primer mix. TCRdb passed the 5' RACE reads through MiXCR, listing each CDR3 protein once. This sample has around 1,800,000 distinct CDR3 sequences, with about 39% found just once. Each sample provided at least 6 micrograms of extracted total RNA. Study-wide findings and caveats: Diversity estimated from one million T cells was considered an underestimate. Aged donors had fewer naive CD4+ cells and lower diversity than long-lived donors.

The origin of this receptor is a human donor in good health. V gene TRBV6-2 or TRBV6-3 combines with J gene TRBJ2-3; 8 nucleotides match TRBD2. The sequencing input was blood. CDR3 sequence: CASSYRGGRADTQYF. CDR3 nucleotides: TGTGCCAGCAGTTACCGGGGGGGGAGAGCAGATACGCAGTATTTT.